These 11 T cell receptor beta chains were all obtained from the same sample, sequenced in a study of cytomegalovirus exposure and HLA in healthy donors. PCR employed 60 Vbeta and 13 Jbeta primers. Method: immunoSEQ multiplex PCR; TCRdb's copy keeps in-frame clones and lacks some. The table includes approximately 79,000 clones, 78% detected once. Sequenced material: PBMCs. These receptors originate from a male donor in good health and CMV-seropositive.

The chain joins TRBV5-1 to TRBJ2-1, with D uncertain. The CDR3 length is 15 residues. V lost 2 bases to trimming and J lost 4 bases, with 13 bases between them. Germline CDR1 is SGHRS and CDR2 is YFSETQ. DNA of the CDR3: TGCGCCAGCAGCTTAGGTAGCTGGGTATACAATGAGCAGTTCTTC. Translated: CASSLGSWVYNEQFF. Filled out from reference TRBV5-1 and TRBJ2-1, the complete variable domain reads KAGVTQTPRYLIKTRGQQVTLSCSPISGHRSVSWYQQTPGQGLQFLFEYFSETQRNKGNFPGRFSGRQFSNSRSEMNVSTLELGDSALYLCASSLGSWVYNEQFFGPGTRLTVL.

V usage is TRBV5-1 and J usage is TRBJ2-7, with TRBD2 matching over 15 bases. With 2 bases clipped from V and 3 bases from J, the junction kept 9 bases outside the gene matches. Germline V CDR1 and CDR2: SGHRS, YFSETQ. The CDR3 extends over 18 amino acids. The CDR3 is CASSFAPGLAGGFYEQYF. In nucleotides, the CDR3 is TGCGCCAGCAGCTTCGCCCCGGGACTAGCGGGGGGTTTCTACGAGCAGTACTTC.

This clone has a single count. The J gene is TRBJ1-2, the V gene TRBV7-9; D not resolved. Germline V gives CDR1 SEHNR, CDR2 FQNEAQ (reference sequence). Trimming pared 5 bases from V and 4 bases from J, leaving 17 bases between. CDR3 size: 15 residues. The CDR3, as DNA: TGTGCCAGCAGCCCCTCCTCCGGGGTTTCCTATGGCTACACCTTC. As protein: CASSPSSGVSYGYTF.

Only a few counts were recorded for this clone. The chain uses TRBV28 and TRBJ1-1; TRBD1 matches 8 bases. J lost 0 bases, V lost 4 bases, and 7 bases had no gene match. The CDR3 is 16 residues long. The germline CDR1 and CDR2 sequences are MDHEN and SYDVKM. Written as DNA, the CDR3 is TGTGCCAGCAGTTGGACGACAGGGGCGATGAACACTGAAGCTTTCTTT. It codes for CASSWTTGAMNTEAFF.

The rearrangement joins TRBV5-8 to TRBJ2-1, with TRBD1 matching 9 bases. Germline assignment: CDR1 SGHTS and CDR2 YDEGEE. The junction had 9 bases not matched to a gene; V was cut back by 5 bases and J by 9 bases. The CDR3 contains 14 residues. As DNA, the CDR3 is TGTGCCAGCAGAACCAGGACAGGGGTGGTTGAGCAGTTCTTC. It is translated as CASRTRTGVVEQFF.

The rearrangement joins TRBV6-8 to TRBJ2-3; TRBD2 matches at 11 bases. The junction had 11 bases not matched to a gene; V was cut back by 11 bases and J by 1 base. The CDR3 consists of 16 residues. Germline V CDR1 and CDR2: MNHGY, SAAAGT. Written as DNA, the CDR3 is TGTGCCGGTGGAGCTAGCGGGAGGCCCCGCACAGATACGCAGTATTTT. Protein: CAGGASGRPRTDTQYF.

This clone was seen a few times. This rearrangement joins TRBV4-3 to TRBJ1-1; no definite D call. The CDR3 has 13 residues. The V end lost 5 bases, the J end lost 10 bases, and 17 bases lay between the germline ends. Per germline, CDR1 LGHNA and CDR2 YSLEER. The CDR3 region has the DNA TGCGCCAGCAGCGCCATCTTGGCACGAGGAGCTTTCTTT. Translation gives CASSAILARGAFF.

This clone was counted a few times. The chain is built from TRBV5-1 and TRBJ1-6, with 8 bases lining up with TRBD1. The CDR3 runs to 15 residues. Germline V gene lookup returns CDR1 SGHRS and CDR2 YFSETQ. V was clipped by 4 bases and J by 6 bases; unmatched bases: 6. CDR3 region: CASSPQGVGNSPLHF. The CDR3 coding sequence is TGCGCCAGCAGCCCACAGGGGGTTGGTAATTCACCCCTCCACTTT.

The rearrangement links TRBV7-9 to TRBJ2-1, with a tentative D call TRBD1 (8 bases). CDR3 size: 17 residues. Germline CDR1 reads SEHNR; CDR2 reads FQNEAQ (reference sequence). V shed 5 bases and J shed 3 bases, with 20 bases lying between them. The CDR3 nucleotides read TGTGCCAGCAGCCCCCGGACAGGGCGGGAGTACTACAATGAGCAGTTCTTC. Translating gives CASSPRTGREYYNEQFF.

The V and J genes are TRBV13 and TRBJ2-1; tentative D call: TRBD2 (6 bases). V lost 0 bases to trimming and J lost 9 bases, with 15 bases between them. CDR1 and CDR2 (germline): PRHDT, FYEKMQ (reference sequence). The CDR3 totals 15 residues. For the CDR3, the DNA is TGTGCCAGCAGCTTAGGGTCGGGAGTCGGTGCTGAGCAGTTCTTC. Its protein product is CASSLGSGVGAEQFF.

For the CDR3, the DNA is TGTGCCTGGAGTCCCCCGACTAGCGGCGCCTACGAGCAGTACTTC. It encodes CAWSPPTSGAYEQYF. The chain employs TRBV30 and TRBJ2-7; 9 bases line up with TRBD2. Trimming cost V 2 bases and J 2 bases; bases outside gene matches: 7. This CDR3 region has 15 residues. Germline V gives CDR1 GTSNPN, CDR2 SVGIG (reference sequence).